A single sample gave rise to the 31 T cell receptor beta chains below, sequenced in a study of T cells in narcolepsy. Only in-frame clones appear in the TCRdb table, and some are missing; sequencing was by immunoSEQ multiplex PCR. The table includes 30,000 to 35,000 clones, less than 90% detected once. Material: memory (CD45RA-) CD4+ T cells from blood. Every receptor here comes from a human donor in good health.

The genes are TRBV7-3 and TRBJ2-5; possibly TRBD2 for D (6 bases). V was shortened by 5 bases and J by 5 bases, with 12 bases between the two germline ends. The CDR3 is 13 residues long. Germline CDR1 reads SGHTA; CDR2 reads FQGTGA. In DNA form, the CDR3 reads TGTGCCAGCAGCCTCGGGACTTTGGAGACCCAGTACTTC. Amino acids: CASSLGTLETQYF.

This chain joins TRBV7-2 and TRBJ1-2, with 8 nucleotides matching TRBD1. Germline CDR1 is SGHTA and CDR2 is FQGNSA. The junction had 8 bases not matched to a gene; V was cut back by 5 bases and J by 0 bases. This CDR3 has 16 residues. The DNA of the CDR3 is TGTGCCAGCAGCGCTTTCAGGGGGCAGGCTAACTATGGCTACACCTTC. The encoded protein is CASSAFRGQANYGYTF.

This chain joins TRBV5-1 and TRBJ2-2; the match to TRBD2 covers 13 bases. Germline lookup yields CDR1 SGHRS and CDR2 YFSETQ. Germline trimming cut 4 bases from V and 5 bases from J; bases unmatched to any gene: 14. The CDR3 sequence is 19 residues long. CDR3 region: CASSLLPGTSGAGTGELFF. The DNA of the CDR3 is TGCGCCAGCAGCCTGCTCCCCGGGACTAGCGGGGCGGGAACCGGGGAGCTGTTTTTT. Variable domain in full (rest from reference TRBV5-1 and TRBJ2-2): KAGVTQTPRYLIKTRGQQVTLSCSPISGHRSVSWYQQTPGQGLQFLFEYFSETQRNKGNFPGRFSGRQFSNSRSEMNVSTLELGDSALYLCASSLLPGTSGAGTGELFFGEGSRLTVL.

The chain joins TRBV7-7 to TRBJ2-5; D perhaps matches TRBD1 (6 bases). The DNA end lines up better with TRBJ2-7; the J call may be wrong. Germline values: CDR1 SSHAT, CDR2 FNYEAQ (reference sequence). The CDR3 contains 15 residues. The CDR3 DNA sequence: TGTGCCAGCAGCTCAGGGGTCTTGGGCGTCAACGAGCAGTACTTC. Translation gives CASSSGVLGVNEQYF.

The CDR3 sequence: CASRALKGGSGAFF. In DNA form, the CDR3 reads TGTGCCAGCAGAGCCCTAAAGGGGGGCTCGGGAGCTTTCTTT. The rearrangement links TRBV6-1 to TRBJ1-1; D is perhaps TRBD1 (6 bases). The V end lost 6 bases, the J end lost 10 bases, and 21 bases lay between the germline ends. The CDR3 totals 14 residues. Germline-derived CDR1 and CDR2 are MNHNS and SASEGT.

V gene TRBV6-6 combines with J gene TRBJ2-7; the D gene is possibly TRBD1 (6 bases). The CDR3 spans 14 residues. V gave up 2 bases and J gave up 5 bases, with 13 bases separating them. Germline CDR1 MNHNY, CDR2 SVGAGI (reference sequence). The CDR3 region has the DNA TGTGCCAGCAGTTACGTTGCAGGGGCTCACGAGCAGTACTTC. It codes for CASSYVAGAHEQYF.

The chain is built from TRBV4-3 and TRBJ1-5; possible D gene TRBD1, 5 bases. V lost 3 bases to trimming and J lost 6 bases, with 15 bases between them. The CDR3 sequence is 15 residues long. CDR1 and CDR2 from the germline V gene are LGHNA and YSLEER. Written as DNA, the CDR3 is TGCGCCAGCAGCCAGGATGACGCGGGGGGTCAGCCCCAGCATTTT. Its translation: CASSQDDAGGQPQHF.

The J gene is TRBJ2-5, the V gene TRBV10-1, with 9 bases that match TRBD1. V lost 5 bases to trimming and J lost 5 bases; unmatched junction nucleotides: 18. This CDR3 region has 18 residues. Germline V gene sequence: CDR1 WNHNN, CDR2 SYGVQD (reference sequence). DNA for the CDR3: TGCGCCAGCAGTACTGCTTGGGACAGGGCCGGGAAGAGGGAGACCCAGTACTTC. Encoded protein: CASSTAWDRAGKRETQYF.

This chain uses TRBV7-9 with TRBJ1-2; D is perhaps TRBD1 (5 bases). Between the trimmed V and J ends, which lost 0 bases and 4 bases, there was a span of 6 bases. The CDR3 sequence is 13 residues long. CDR1 is SEHNR, CDR2 FQNEAQ, per germline (reference sequence). CDR3 nucleotides: TGTGCCAGCAGCTTAGCCCAGGGCTATGGCTACACCTTC. Its translation: CASSLAQGYGYTF.

J is TRBJ1-4 and V is TRBV5-1, with 10 bases fitting TRBD1. The V gene's germline CDR1 is SGHRS and CDR2 YFSETQ. This CDR3 has 14 amino acids. V was pared by 3 bases and J by 10 bases, with 6 bases of the junction left unmatched. The CDR3 region is CASSSGTGERKLFF. The DNA for the CDR3 is TGCGCCAGCAGCTCCGGGACAGGGGAACGAAAACTGTTTTTT. Full variable domain (remainder filled in from reference TRBV5-1 and TRBJ1-4): KAGVTQTPRYLIKTRGQQVTLSCSPISGHRSVSWYQQTPGQGLQFLFEYFSETQRNKGNFPGRFSGRQFSNSRSEMNVSTLELGDSALYLCASSSGTGERKLFFGSGTQLSVL.

The chain joins TRBV18 to TRBJ2-1, with a tentative D call TRBD2 (6 bases). Germline V CDR1 and CDR2: KGHSH, LQKENI. This CDR3 has 16 amino acids. With 3 bases removed from V and 2 bases from J, the gap between germline ends came to 14 bases. CDR3 residues: CASSPSGLLTYNEQFF. The CDR3 DNA follows: TGTGCCAGCTCACCCTCGGGACTTCTTACCTACAATGAGCAGTTCTTC.

This chain links TRBV18 with TRBJ1-5, with 7 positions matching TRBD1. V shed 3 bases and J 7 bases; nucleotides not matched to a gene: 12. The CDR3 spans 16 residues. CDR1 KGHSH and CDR2 LQKENI come from the germline V gene. In nucleotides, the CDR3 is TGTGCCAGCTCACCCCAACCGACAGGGAGCGGGCAGCCCCAGCATTTT. This codes for CASSPQPTGSGQPQHF.

On this clone: The identical CDR3 is also encoded by other nucleotide sequences in the sample. The CDR3: CASSSGPGGTEAFF. The CDR3 DNA reads as TGCGCCAGCAGCTCCGGTCCGGGGGGGACTGAAGCTTTCTTT. This chain links TRBV5-1 with TRBJ1-1; possibly TRBD1 for D (5 bases). CDR3 length equals 14 residues. Trimming pared 3 bases from V and 5 bases from J, leaving 14 bases between. Germline CDR1 reads SGHRS; CDR2 reads YFSETQ.

The chain has TRBV18 and TRBJ2-3, with 8 bases matching TRBD1. Trimming at V came to 2 bases and at J to 6 bases, leaving 13 bases not matched to a gene. CDR3 length equals 17 residues. The germline V gene has CDR1 KGHSH and CDR2 LQKENI. The CDR3 coding sequence is TGTGCCAGCTCACCATCCCGGACAGGGAAGGTACGGGATACGCAGTATTTT. This encodes CASSPSRTGKVRDTQYF.

The J gene is TRBJ1-2, the V gene TRBV5-6; D call uncertain. CDR3 length equals 13 residues. The ends were cut back, 5 bases at V and 1 base at J, with 9 bases in the middle. CDR1 is SGHDT, CDR2 YYEEEE, per germline. CDR3 sequence: CASRVQFNYGYTF. The CDR3, as DNA: TGTGCCAGCAGAGTACAGTTTAACTATGGCTACACCTTC.

With regard to this clone: At one of its ends the junction is not consistent with the germline gene, which may arise from a read error. This same CDR3 is encoded by further DNA sequences in the sample. This chain uses TRBV14 with TRBJ2-5, with D maybe TRBD1 (5 bases). CDR1 and CDR2 from the germline V gene are SGHDN and FVKESK. The CDR3 is 14 amino acids. CDR3 in amino acids: CASSQVQGLETQYF. The CDR3 coding sequence is TGCGCCAGCAGCCAAGTCCAGGGTCTCGAGACCCAGTACTTC.

This rearrangement joins TRBV7-3 to TRBJ2-3; D call uncertain. This CDR3 region has 13 residues. V gave up 2 bases and J gave up 5 bases, with 8 bases separating them. The germline CDR1 and CDR2 sequences are SGHTA and FQGTGA. CDR3 in amino acids: CASSLGSGDTQYF. The CDR3 region has the DNA TGTGCCAGCAGCTTAGGTTCTGGAGATACGCAGTATTTT. Filled out from reference TRBV7-3 and TRBJ2-3, the complete variable domain reads GAGVSQTPSNKVTEKGKYVELRCDPISGHTALYWYRQSLGQGPEFLIYFQGTGAADDSGLPNDRFFAVRPEGSVSTLKIQRTERGDSAVYLCASSLGSGDTQYFGPGTRLTVL.

This sequence joins TRBV28 and TRBJ2-1; unclear D gene. V gave up 2 bases and J gave up 3 bases, with 5 bases separating them. The CDR3 totals 13 residues. Germline values: CDR1 MDHEN, CDR2 SYDVKM. DNA for the CDR3: TGTGCCAGCAGTTTAAAGTTCTACAATGAGCAGTTCTTC. Its translation is CASSLKFYNEQFF.

This clone appeared a single time. The chain is built from TRBV6-4 and TRBJ2-3; 12 nucleotides line up with TRBD2. The CDR3 extends over 14 amino acids. V lost 4 bases to trimming and J lost 4 bases; unmatched junction nucleotides: 0. Germline-derived CDR1 and CDR2 are MRHNA and SNTAGT. CDR3 in amino acids: CASSGLAGADTQYF. The CDR3 DNA reads as TGTGCCAGCAGTGGACTAGCGGGAGCAGATACGCAGTATTTT.

This clone was counted between two and nine times. The gene calls are TRBV5-6 and TRBJ2-2; TRBD2 agrees at 7 bases. V lost 1 base to trimming and J lost 0 bases; unmatched junction nucleotides: 3. CDR1 is SGHDT, CDR2 YYEEEE, per germline. The length of the CDR3 is 16 residues. CDR3 loop: CASSLLAGANTGELFF. In DNA form, the CDR3 reads TGTGCCAGCAGCTTGTTGGCGGGGGCGAACACCGGGGAGCTGTTTTTT.

The gene calls are TRBV11-3 and TRBJ1-6, with no clear D. This CDR3 region has 14 residues. Germline V gene data show CDR1 as SGHNT and CDR2 as YENEEA. V was shortened by 5 bases and J by 9 bases, with 14 bases between the two germline ends. The CDR3 bases are TGTGCCAGCAGCCTAACGGCCTACGGTTCACCCCTCCACTTT. Its protein is CASSLTAYGSPLHF.

The chain is built from TRBV19 and TRBJ1-1, with 8 bases aligning to TRBD1. Germline loops: CDR1 LNHDA, CDR2 SQIVND (reference sequence). CDR3 length equals 21 residues. The V gene end was trimmed by 0 bases and the J gene end by 0 bases; junction bases not matched to a gene: 18. The CDR3 region has the DNA TGTGCCAGTAGTATAGACCGGACAGGGCACGAGGGGTCTCTCATGAACACTGAAGCTTTCTTT. It yields the protein CASSIDRTGHEGSLMNTEAFF. Full variable domain (missing parts from reference TRBV19 and TRBJ1-1): DGGITQSPKYLFRKEGQNVTLSCEQNLNHDAMYWYRQDPGQGLRLIYYSQIVNDFQKGDIAEGYSVSREKKESFPLTVTSAQKNPTAFYLCASSIDRTGHEGSLMNTEAFFGQGTRLTVV.

This clone was seen once. The gene calls are TRBV18 and TRBJ2-7, with D possibly TRBD1 on 6 matching bases. The germline V gene encodes CDR1 KGHSH and CDR2 LQKENI. This CDR3 spans 14 amino acids. V lost 6 bases, J lost 8 bases, and 20 bases lay in between. The CDR3, as DNA: TGTGCCAGCTCGCCCGACCGGGACACCCTGCAGCAGTACTTC. Translating it yields CASSPDRDTLQQYF.

The chain joins TRBV2 to TRBJ1-6, with TRBD1 matching 10 bases. CDR3 length equals 14 residues. From germline, CDR1 is SNHLY and CDR2 FYNNEI. Trimming took 7 bases from V and 9 from J; bases not matched to a gene: 6. For the CDR3, the DNA is TGTGCCAGCATCGACAGGGGGCTAGGTTCACCCCTCCACTTT. Translating it yields CASIDRGLGSPLHF. The variable domain in full, completed from reference TRBV2 and TRBJ1-6, reads EPEVTQTPSHQVTQMGQEVILRCVPISNHLYFYWYRQILGQKVEFLVSFYNNEISEKSEIFDDQFSVERPDGSNFTLKIRSTKLEDSAMYFCASIDRGLGSPLHFGNGTRLTVT.

This chain connects TRBV6-1 to TRBJ1-3; D might be TRBD1 (5 bases). CDR3 length: 14 residues. Trimming stripped 6 bases from V and 0 bases from J, with 9 bases between. The germline V gene has CDR1 MNHNS and CDR2 SASEGT. CDR3 DNA sequence: TGTGCCAGCAGCTCAGGGAGCTCTGGAAACACCATATATTTT. As protein: CASSSGSSGNTIYF.

A remark on this clone: Other nucleotide sequences from this sample produce the same CDR3. V usage is TRBV9 and J usage is TRBJ2-1; the D is unclear. The CDR3 extends over 12 amino acids. The germline V gene has CDR1 SGDLS and CDR2 YYNGEE. V lost 3 bases to trimming and J lost 1 base, with 2 bases between them. The CDR3 sequence: CASSASYNEQFF. CDR3 coding DNA: TGTGCCAGCAGCGCATCCTACAATGAGCAGTTCTTC.

The rearrangement links TRBV2 to TRBJ1-2; D perhaps matches TRBD1 (6 bases). The V gene's germline CDR1 is SNHLY and CDR2 FYNNEI. Trimming stripped 8 bases from V and 8 bases from J, with 21 bases between. This CDR3 contains 14 residues. CDR3 protein: CASAGVILFGGYTF. The CDR3 DNA reads as TGTGCCAGCGCAGGGGTTATCCTCTTCGGGGGCTACACCTTC.

The CDR3 region is CASSQDQGAGYTF. The CDR3 nucleotides are TGCGCCAGCAGCCAAGATCAGGGTGCGGGCTACACCTTC. The rearrangement uses TRBV4-3 and TRBJ1-2, with D perhaps matching TRBD1 (5 bases). CDR1 is LGHNA and CDR2 is YSLEER in the germline V gene. V was shortened by 0 bases and J by 8 bases, with 10 bases between the two germline ends. The CDR3 runs to 13 residues.

The genes are TRBV18 and TRBJ1-6; no reliable D call. This CDR3 is built from 14 residues. Germline loops: CDR1 KGHSH, CDR2 LQKENI. V lost 0 bases and J lost 5, with 5 bases in between. The CDR3 DNA is TGTGCCAGCTCACCACCGGGTCATAATTCACCCCTCCACTTT. It specifies CASSPPGHNSPLHF.

V is TRBV28 and J is TRBJ2-3; unclear D gene. V was cut by 6 bases and J by 5 bases, with 9 bases left in between. CDR3 size: 12 residues. Germline loops: CDR1 MDHEN, CDR2 SYDVKM. CDR3 protein: CASRALGDTQYF. The CDR3 bases are TGTGCCAGCAGAGCACTTGGAGATACGCAGTATTTT.

V usage is TRBV5-1 and J usage is TRBJ2-3; the match to TRBD2 covers 9 bases. The CDR3 length is 14 residues. Germline-derived CDR1 and CDR2 are SGHRS and YFSETQ. The V segment lost 5 bases and the J segment 7 bases; nucleotides outside the gene matches: 8. CDR3 bases: TGCGCCAGCAGATGGGCTAGCGGGATATATACGCAGTATTTT. Translation: CASRWASGIYTQYF.